Included here is one T cell receptor (beta chain) sequence, with context. Per the germline V gene, CDR1 is SGHVS and CDR2 is FQNEAQ. The length of the CDR3 is 12 residues. V lost 5 bases and J 6 bases, leaving 9 bases between the germline ends. This sample is part of a study of T cell changes during pregnancy in multiple sclerosis. Clones were read by immunoSEQ multiplex PCR, and TCRdb kept only the in-frame ones, dropping some. The sample carries tens of thousands of clones, roughly 94% recorded once. This sequence originates from a female donor with multiple sclerosis, enrolled in a pregnancy study. The chain has TRBV7-8 and TRBJ2-3, with D possibly being TRBD2 (6 bases). This specimen consisted of peripheral blood, obtained after pregnancy. CDR3 amino acids: CASSPLADTQYF. CDR3 bases: TGTGCCAGCAGCCCCCTAGCGGATACGCAGTATTTT.